This is a list of T cell receptor beta chains from one sample in a study of patients and donors after allogeneic stem cell transplantation. TCRdb recomputed calls from the RT-PCR reads with MiXCR, one row per CDR3 protein. The data show about 960,000 distinct CDR3 sequences, with about a sixth seen just once and 6% held by the top ten. Sequenced sample: blood, either unsorted or a sorted T cell fraction (not recorded which). These receptors were collected from a human donor who was either an allogeneic HSCT recipient or a stem cell or donor lymphocyte infusion donor (not recorded which). It is not recorded whose cells these are; they may come from a transplant donor. The CDR3 runs from the conserved cysteine through the conserved F or W. The order of the fields is V gene, clone size, D gene, J gene, CDR3 protein, CDR3 DNA. The D gene is left open where the match is weak. Clone size is stated in some rows and not others, as once, few, many or a class when expanded.

TRBV5-4	once	TRBD2	TRBJ2-3	CASSPNRLAGSDTQYF	TGTGCCAGCAGCCCCAATCGACTAGCGGGCTCAGATACGCAGTATTTT
TRBV11-2	few	.	TRBJ2-1	CASSLGGWAEQFF	TGTGCCAGCAGCTTAGGAGGCTGGGCTGAGCAGTTCTTC
TRBV4-2	.	TRBD1	TRBJ1-6	CASTQPGQGASSPLHF	TGTGCCAGCACCCAACCAGGACAGGGGGCAAGTTCACCCCTCCACTTT
TRBV6-1	many	TRBD1	TRBJ1-5	CASRDRGGGVNNQPQHF	TGTGCCAGCAGAGACAGGGGAGGGGGAGTTAACAATCAGCCCCAGCATTTT
TRBV6-1	few	TRBD1	TRBJ1-6	CASSHGDRDAPLHF	TGTGCCAGCAGTCACGGGGACAGGGATGCACCCCTCCACTTT
TRBV5-1	few	TRBD1	TRBJ2-7	CASSLARPGWDSFYEQYF	TGCGCCAGCAGCTTGGCCCGGCCGGGGTGGGACAGTTTCTACGAGCAGTACTTC
TRBV20-1	.	TRBD2	TRBJ2-1	CSARGTSGRNNEQFF	TGCAGTGCTAGGGGGACTAGCGGGCGAAACAATGAGCAGTTCTTC
TRBV29-1	.	.	TRBJ2-2	CSVERAGELFF	TGCAGCGTGGAGAGGGCCGGGGAGCTGTTTTTT
TRBV7-9	.	.	TRBJ2-1	CASSSRDSVHEQFF	TGTGCCAGCAGCTCCCGGGACTCAGTCCATGAGCAGTTCTTC
TRBV12-3/TRBV12-4	few	TRBD1	TRBJ1-6	CASSRGQGNNSPLHF	TGTGCCAGCAGCCGCGGACAGGGGAACAATTCACCCCTCCACTTT
TRBV27	.	.	TRBJ1-2	CASSLGFSYSYTF	TGTGCCAGCAGTTTAGGCTTCTCTTATAGCTACACCTTC
TRBV20-1	few	.	TRBJ2-5	CSAPTSGLETQYF	TGCAGCGCCCCTACGAGTGGGTTAGAGACCCAGTACTTC
TRBV5-1	.	.	TRBJ1-4	CASSSTGQNEKLFF	TGCGCCAGCAGCTCCACAGGGCAGAATGAAAAACTGTTTTTT
TRBV6-1	few	.	TRBJ2-1	CASSEGMVGEQFF	TGTGCCAGCAGTGAGGGAATGGTAGGTGAGCAGTTCTTC
TRBV20-1	.	TRBD1	TRBJ2-4	CSAGQGLAKNIQYF	TGCAGTGCTGGACAGGGCCTAGCCAAAAACATTCAGTACTTC
TRBV5-1	few	TRBD2	TRBJ2-1	CASSSLAGGPFYEQFF	TGCGCCAGCAGCTCCTTAGCGGGAGGGCCTTTCTATGAGCAGTTCTTC
TRBV7-3	.	.	TRBJ2-5	CASSLSRDQETQYF	TGTGCCAGCAGCTTAAGTCGCGACCAAGAGACCCAGTACTTC
TRBV4-2	.	TRBD2	TRBJ2-5	CASSQLTSGPQETQYF	TGTGCCAGCAGCCAGTTGACTAGCGGGCCTCAAGAGACCCAGTACTTC
TRBV6-1	.	.	TRBJ1-4	CATPRGGTGDNEKLFF	TGTGCCACCCCTAGGGGGGGAACGGGGGATAATGAAAAACTGTTTTTT
TRBV4-1	few	.	TRBJ1-5	CASSQVGAGNQPQHF	TGCGCCAGCAGCCAAGTAGGAGCCGGGAATCAGCCCCAGCATTTT
TRBV7-8	few	.	TRBJ2-1	CASSLGAGRSYNEQFF	TGTGCCAGCAGCTTAGGGGCGGGGCGGTCCTACAATGAGCAGTTCTTC
TRBV9	many	.	TRBJ1-5	CASSVVATCSNQPQHF	TGTGCCAGCAGCGTAGTGGCGACCTGTAGCAATCAGCCCCAGCATTTT
TRBV20-1	many	.	TRBJ2-1	CSARDNPRGYNEQFF	TGCAGTGCTAGAGATAACCCCAGGGGCTACAATGAGCAGTTCTTC
TRBV20-1	few	TRBD2	TRBJ2-3	CSAREFIAGVPTPDTQYF	TGCAGTGCTAGAGAGTTTATAGCGGGAGTCCCCACACCAGATACGCAGTATTTT
TRBV20-1	.	.	TRBJ2-7	CSARDLTISYEQYF	TGCAGTGCTAGAGATTTGACAATCTCCTACGAGCAGTACTTC
TRBV29-1	.	.	TRBJ2-1	CSVESRAYNEQFF	TGCAGCGTTGAAAGCAGGGCCTACAATGAGCAGTTCTTC
TRBV28	few	TRBD1	TRBJ2-7	CASSLFTGGRTYEQYF	TGTGCCAGCAGTTTATTCACAGGGGGCCGGACCTACGAGCAGTACTTC
TRBV5-1	.	TRBD2	TRBJ2-1	CASSLSRLAVDEQFF	TGCGCCAGCAGCTTAAGTCGCCTAGCGGTGGATGAGCAGTTCTTC